This T cell receptor beta chain originates from a study of glioma-infiltrating T cells. General observations from the study: Above-expected tissue-blood divergence occurred in all gliomas, most in low-grade ones. Only very few CDR3 sequences appeared in both tissue and blood.

Comments on this clonotype: Its specificity is unknown. This clone may be a read error of a much larger clone one base away.

V was clipped by 8 bases and J by 7 bases, with 11 bases between them. The CDR3 consists of 12 residues. Germline values: CDR1 LNHDA, CDR2 SQIVND (reference sequence). Using RNA template, CDR3s of TCR alpha and beta were amplified with iRepertoire arm-PCR. For one-step reverse transcription and amplification, 100-400 ng of tissue mRNA or PBMC total RNA was used. Each CDR3 protein gets one entry after TCRdb re-called the multiplex PCR reads with MiXCR. The sample carries 160,000 or so distinct CDR3 sequences, about 40% recorded once. Sample: glioma tissue, nonneoplastic brain tissue, or PBMCs (not recorded which). The TCR was taken from a human donor with low-grade glioma or glioblastoma, undergoing nonglioma brain surgery, or in good health (not recorded which). V and J are TRBV19 and TRBJ1-4; no firm D call. The CDR3 DNA reads TGTGCCAGTCGAGAGGGAGGTGAAAAACTGTTTTTT. It is translated as CASREGGEKLFF.